This T cell receptor (beta chain) was identified during a study of blood T cell repertoires in COVID-19. In the study overall: Sites in the United States, Italy and Spain provided acute and convalescent COVID-19 samples.

Profiling relied on immunoSEQ multiplex PCR, and the TCRdb table lists in-frame clones only, not all of them. The sample consists of about 200,000 clones, approximately 81% of them appearing once. Germline values: CDR1 MDHEN, CDR2 SYDVKM. The CDR3 length is 13 residues. V lost 6 bases and J lost 7, with 13 bases in between. Sequenced material: peripheral blood. The V gene is TRBV28, the J gene TRBJ1-5; possible D gene TRBD1, 6 bases. This receptor was obtained from a woman at least 80 years old with acute or convalescent COVID-19. The CDR3 is CASRLTRGQPQHF. CDR3 nucleotides: TGTGCCAGCAGACTGACCAGGGGACAGCCCCAGCATTTT.